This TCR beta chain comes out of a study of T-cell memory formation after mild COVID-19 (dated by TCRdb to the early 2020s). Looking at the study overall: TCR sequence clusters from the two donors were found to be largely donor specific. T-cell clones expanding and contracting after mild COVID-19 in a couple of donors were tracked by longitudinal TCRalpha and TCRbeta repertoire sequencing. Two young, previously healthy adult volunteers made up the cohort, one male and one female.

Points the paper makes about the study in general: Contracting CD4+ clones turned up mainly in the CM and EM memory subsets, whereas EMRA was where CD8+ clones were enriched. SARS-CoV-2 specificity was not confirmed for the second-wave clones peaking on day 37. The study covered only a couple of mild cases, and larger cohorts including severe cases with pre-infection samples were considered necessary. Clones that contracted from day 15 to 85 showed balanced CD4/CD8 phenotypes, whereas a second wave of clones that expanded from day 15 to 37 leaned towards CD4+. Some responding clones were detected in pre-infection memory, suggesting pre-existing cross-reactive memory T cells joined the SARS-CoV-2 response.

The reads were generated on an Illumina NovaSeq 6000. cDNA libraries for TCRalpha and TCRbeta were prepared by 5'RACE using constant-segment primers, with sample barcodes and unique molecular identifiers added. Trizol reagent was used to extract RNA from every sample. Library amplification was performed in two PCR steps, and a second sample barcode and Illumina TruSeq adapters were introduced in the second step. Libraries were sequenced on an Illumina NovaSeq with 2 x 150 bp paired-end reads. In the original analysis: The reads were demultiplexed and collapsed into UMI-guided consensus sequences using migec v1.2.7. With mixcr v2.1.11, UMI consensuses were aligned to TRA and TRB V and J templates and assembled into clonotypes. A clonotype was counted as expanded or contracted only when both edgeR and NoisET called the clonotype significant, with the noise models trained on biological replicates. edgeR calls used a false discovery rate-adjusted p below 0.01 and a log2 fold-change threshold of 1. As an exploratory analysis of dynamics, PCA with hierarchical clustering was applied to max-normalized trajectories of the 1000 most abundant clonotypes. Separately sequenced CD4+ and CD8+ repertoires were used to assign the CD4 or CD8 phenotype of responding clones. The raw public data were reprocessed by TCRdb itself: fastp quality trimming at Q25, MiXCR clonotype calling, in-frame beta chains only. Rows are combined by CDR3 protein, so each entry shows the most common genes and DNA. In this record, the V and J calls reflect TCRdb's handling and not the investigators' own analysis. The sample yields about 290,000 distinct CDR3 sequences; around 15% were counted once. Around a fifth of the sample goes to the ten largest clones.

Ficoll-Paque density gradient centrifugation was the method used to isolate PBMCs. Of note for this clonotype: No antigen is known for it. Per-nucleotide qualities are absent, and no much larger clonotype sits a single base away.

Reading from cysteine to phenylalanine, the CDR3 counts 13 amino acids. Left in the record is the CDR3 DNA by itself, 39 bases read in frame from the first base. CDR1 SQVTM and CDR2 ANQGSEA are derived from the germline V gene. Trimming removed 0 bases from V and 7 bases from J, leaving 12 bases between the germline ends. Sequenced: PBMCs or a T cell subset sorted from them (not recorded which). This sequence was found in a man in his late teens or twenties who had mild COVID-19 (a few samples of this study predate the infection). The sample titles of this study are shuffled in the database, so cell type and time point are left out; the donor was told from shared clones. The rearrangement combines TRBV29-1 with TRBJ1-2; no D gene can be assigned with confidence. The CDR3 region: CSVEEGTGFGYTF. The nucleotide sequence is TGCAGCGTTGAAGAAGGTACGGGCTTTGGCTACACCTTC.